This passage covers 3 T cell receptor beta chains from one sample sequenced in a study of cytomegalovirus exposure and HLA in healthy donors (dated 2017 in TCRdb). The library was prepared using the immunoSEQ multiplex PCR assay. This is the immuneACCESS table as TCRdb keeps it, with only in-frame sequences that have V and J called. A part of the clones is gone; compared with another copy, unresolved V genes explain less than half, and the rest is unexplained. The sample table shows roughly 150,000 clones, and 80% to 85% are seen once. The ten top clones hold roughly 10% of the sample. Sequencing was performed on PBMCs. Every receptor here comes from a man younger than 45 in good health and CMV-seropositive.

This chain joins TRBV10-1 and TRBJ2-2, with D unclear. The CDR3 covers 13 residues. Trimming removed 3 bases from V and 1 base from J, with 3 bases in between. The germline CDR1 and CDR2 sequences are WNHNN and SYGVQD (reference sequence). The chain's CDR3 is CASSDRNTGELFF. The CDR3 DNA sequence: TGCGCCAGCAGTGATAGGAACACCGGGGAGCTGTTTTTT.

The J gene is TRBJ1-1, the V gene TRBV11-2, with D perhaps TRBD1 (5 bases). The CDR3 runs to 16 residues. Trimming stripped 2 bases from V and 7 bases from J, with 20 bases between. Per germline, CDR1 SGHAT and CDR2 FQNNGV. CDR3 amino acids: CASSLTQPRVNHEAFF. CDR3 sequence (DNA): TGTGCCAGCAGCTTAACCCAGCCCAGGGTGAATCATGAAGCTTTCTTT.

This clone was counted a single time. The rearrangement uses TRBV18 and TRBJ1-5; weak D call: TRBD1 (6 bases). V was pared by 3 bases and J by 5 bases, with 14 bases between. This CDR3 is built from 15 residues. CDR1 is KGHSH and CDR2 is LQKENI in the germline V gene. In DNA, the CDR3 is TGTGCCAGCTCACCGACAGGTCTCCTCCATCAGCCCCAGCATTTT. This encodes CASSPTGLLHQPQHF.